The next 20 T cell receptor beta chains were all read from a single sample in a study of molecular identifiers for immune sequencing clone quantification. From the PCR reads, TCRdb called clonotypes with MiXCR, one entry per CDR3 protein. Counted here are some 580,000 distinct CDR3 sequences, roughly 23% occurring once; the ten biggest clones make up 0.78%. Sequenced material: naive CD8+ T cells from blood, with Jurkat cell RNA spiked in. Specified subset: FACS-sorted CD8+CD4-CCR7+CD45RA+ naive T cells. The receptors here all came from a human donor in good health. Some libraries in this study had Jurkat cell RNA spiked in.

The V gene is TRBV29-1, the J gene TRBJ2-1, with TRBD2 identical over 8 bases. This CDR3 spans 17 amino acids. Germline V gene sequence: CDR1 SQVTM, CDR2 ANQGSEA. V lost 3 bases and J lost 7; bases outside the gene matches: 17. The CDR3 protein is CSVDPTGLFSGGNEQFF. The DNA for the CDR3 is TGCAGCGTTGACCCCACAGGGTTGTTTTCGGGGGGGAATGAGCAGTTCTTC.

This clonotype was counted many times. The V call is TRBV20-1, the J call TRBJ2-7; D might be TRBD2 (6 bases). Germline CDR1 reads DFQATT; CDR2 reads SNEGSKA (reference sequence). The V end was cut by 2 bases, the J end by 3 bases, with 11 bases between. The CDR3 covers 13 residues. The DNA for the CDR3 is TGCAGTGCTAGACAGGGACTGCACTACGAGCAGTACTTC. It specifies CSARQGLHYEQYF.

This clonotype was seen only a few times. This chain connects TRBV7-3 to TRBJ1-3; D ambiguous. The ends were cut back, 2 bases at V and 4 bases at J, with 12 bases in the middle. The CDR3 totals 15 residues. Per germline, CDR1 SGHTA and CDR2 FQGTGA. In DNA form, the CDR3 reads TGTGCCAGCAGCTTAGGAGAGGCTCCCGGAAACACCATATATTTT. As protein: CASSLGEAPGNTIYF.

This clonotype was picked up many times. V usage is TRBV7-9 and J usage is TRBJ2-5; perhaps TRBD2 as D (6 bases). The V gene's germline CDR1 is SEHNR and CDR2 FQNEAQ (reference sequence). The CDR3 spans 14 residues. Trimming pared 4 bases from V and 2 bases from J, leaving 11 bases between. The CDR3 spells CASSSPREQETQYF. The DNA of the CDR3 is TGTGCCAGCAGCTCCCCCCGGGAGCAAGAGACCCAGTACTTC.

This clonotype was seen more than once but under ten times. The V call is TRBV3-1, the J call TRBJ2-2; a possible D gene is TRBD2 (6 bases). Germline V gene sequence: CDR1 LGHDT, CDR2 YNNKEL (reference sequence). This CDR3 spans 17 amino acids. Trimming left V 0 bases short and J 8 bases short, with 19 bases between. CDR3 in DNA: TGTGCCAGCAGCCAAGAAAGTCCGGGAGTAGTTTCGGGGGAGCTGTTTTTT. This codes for CASSQESPGVVSGELFF. The variable domain in full, completed from reference TRBV3-1 and TRBJ2-2, reads DTAVSQTPKYLVTQMGNDKSIKCEQNLGHDTMYWYKQDSKKFLKIMFSYNNKELIINETVPNRFSPKSPDKAHLNLHINSLELGDSAVYFCASSQESPGVVSGELFFGEGSRLTVL.

Ten or more counts support this clonotype. The gene calls are TRBV29-1 and TRBJ2-5; 8 bases are a match to TRBD1. Germline V gives CDR1 SQVTM, CDR2 ANQGSEA. CDR3 length: 14 amino acids. J gave up 4 bases and V 0 bases, and 4 bases lay outside the gene matches. The DNA of the CDR3 is TGCAGCGTTGAAGATCAAGGACAGGGAGAGACCCAGTACTTC. It codes for CSVEDQGQGETQYF.

This clonotype was detected only a few times. The chain links TRBV20-1 to TRBJ1-5; 7 bases are shared with TRBD1. The germline CDR1 and CDR2 sequences are DFQATT and SNEGSKA (reference sequence). The ends lost 0 bases at V and 0 bases at J; junction bases unmatched: 8. The CDR3 spans 17 residues. Here the CDR3 reads CSARDREGAYSNQPQHF. CDR3 DNA sequence: TGCAGTGCTAGAGATCGGGAGGGGGCTTATAGCAATCAGCCCCAGCATTTT.

V is TRBV4-1 and J is TRBJ2-2; D unclear. Germline V lookup: CDR1 MGHRA, CDR2 YSYEKL. V lost 0 bases and J 4 bases, leaving 12 bases between the germline ends. The CDR3 is 16 residues long. Written as DNA, the CDR3 is TGCGCCAGCAGCCAAGAAAGATCGTCGGGCACCGGGGAGCTGTTTTTT. It translates to CASSQERSSGTGELFF.

This clonotype was recorded many times. The V gene is TRBV7-9, the J gene TRBJ2-3, with D maybe TRBD1 (7 bases). This CDR3 comprises 16 residues. Germline V gene data show CDR1 as SEHNR and CDR2 as FQNEAQ (reference sequence). V lost 1 base and J 0 bases, leaving 11 bases between the germline ends. The CDR3 sequence is CASSLVQGRSTDTQYF. In DNA form, the CDR3 reads TGTGCCAGCAGCTTAGTACAGGGGAGGAGCACAGATACGCAGTATTTT.

Concerning this clonotype: Possible read error: a much larger clone is one base away. CDR3 residues: CASSDTSTDTRYF. DNA for the CDR3: TGTGCCAGCAGCGACACTAGCACAGATACGCGGTATTTT. The chain uses TRBV6-5 and TRBJ2-3; D possibly corresponds to TRBD2 (6 bases). This CDR3 has 13 amino acids. Looked up from germline, CDR1 is MNHEY and CDR2 is SVGAGI.

This chain links TRBV7-9 with TRBJ2-5, with TRBD1 matching over 8 bases. V was pared by 1 base and J by 0 bases, with 4 bases of the junction left unmatched. Per germline, CDR1 SEHNR and CDR2 FQNEAQ (reference sequence). The CDR3 covers 16 residues. CDR3 bases: TGTGCCAGCAGCTTAGGACAGGGGAGGTACCAAGAGACCCAGTACTTC. Amino acids: CASSLGQGRYQETQYF.

About this clonotype: This may come from a read error, since a much larger clone is one base off. This CDR3 reads CACSPVSVDPNQPQHF. The CDR3 nucleotides read TGTGCCTGCAGCCCAGTCTCCGTCGATCCGAATCAGCCCCAGCATTTT. The rearrangement links TRBV7-9 to TRBJ1-5; no clear D. This CDR3 contains 16 residues. Looked up from germline, CDR1 is SEHNR and CDR2 is FQNEAQ (reference sequence).

Points on this clonotype: A much larger clone is a single base away; this may be a read error. V usage is TRBV7-9 and J usage is TRBJ1-4, with D hard to call. There are 15 residues in the CDR3. The V end lost 1 base, the J end lost 3 bases, and 9 bases lay between the germline ends. The V gene's germline CDR1 is SEHNR and CDR2 FQNEAQ (reference sequence). The CDR3 DNA reads TGTGCCAGCAGCTTAGAGGAACAATCTAATGAAAAACTGTTTTTT. Protein sequence: CASSLEEQSNEKLFF.

This clonotype was observed many times. The J gene is TRBJ1-2, the V gene TRBV14, with no clear D. Germline assignment: CDR1 SGHDN and CDR2 FVKESK. V gave up 3 bases and J gave up 1 base, with 9 bases separating them. The CDR3 spans 14 residues. In nucleotides, the CDR3 is TGTGCCAGCAGCCAGCAACAAGATAACTATGGCTACACCTTC. It yields the protein CASSQQQDNYGYTF.

This sequence joins TRBV20-1 and TRBJ2-7; D is unresolved. CDR1 is DFQATT, CDR2 SNEGSKA, per germline (reference sequence). The ends were cut back, 0 bases at V and 2 bases at J, with 14 bases in the middle. There are 15 residues in the CDR3. This chain's CDR3 is CSAREGLEFPYEQYF. The CDR3 DNA follows: TGCAGTGCTAGAGAGGGTTTGGAGTTTCCCTACGAGCAGTACTTC.

A note on this clonotype: The junction shows a germline mismatch at one end, possibly a read error. The rearrangement joins TRBV19 to TRBJ1-5, with D uncertain. Germline lookup yields CDR1 LNHDA and CDR2 SQIVND (reference sequence). This CDR3 is 12 amino acids long. The CDR3 coding sequence is TGTGCCAGTAGCTATAGCAATCCGCCCCAGCATTTT. The encoded protein is CASSYSNPPQHF.

The chain joins TRBV2 to TRBJ2-7; TRBD2 aligns across 8 bases. J lost 7 bases, V lost 3 bases, and 11 bases had no gene match. Germline-derived CDR1 and CDR2 are SNHLY and FYNNEI. The CDR3 has 15 residues. This chain's CDR3 is CASSDFSGGPGEQYF. DNA of the CDR3: TGTGCCAGCAGTGATTTTTCGGGAGGGCCTGGAGAGCAGTACTTC.

In this sample, this clonotype turned up many times. This rearrangement joins TRBV25-1 to TRBJ2-1, with D possibly TRBD1 on 5 matching bases. Germline V CDR1 and CDR2: MGHDK, SYGVNS. This CDR3 is 13 amino acids long. V lost 4 bases, J lost 6 bases, and 10 bases lay in between. Here the CDR3 reads CASSVSTVNEQFF. The DNA for the CDR3 is TGTGCCAGCAGTGTCTCGACAGTCAATGAGCAGTTCTTC.

V is TRBV12-3 or TRBV12-4 and J is TRBJ2-7; TRBD2 aligns across 10 bases. The CDR3 is 15 amino acids. V lost 4 bases to trimming and J lost 7 bases; unmatched junction nucleotides: 10. CDR3: CASSYVAGGLGEQYF. In DNA form, the CDR3 reads TGTGCCAGCAGTTACGTAGCGGGGGGCCTCGGGGAGCAGTACTTC.

The V gene is TRBV12-3 or TRBV12-4, the J gene TRBJ2-1; 10 positions match TRBD2. CDR3 length equals 15 residues. Trimming took 1 base from V and 5 from J; bases not matched to a gene: 2. The CDR3 DNA reads as TGTGCCAGCAGTTTAGGACTAGCGGGTCACAATGAGCAGTTCTTC. Protein product: CASSLGLAGHNEQFF.